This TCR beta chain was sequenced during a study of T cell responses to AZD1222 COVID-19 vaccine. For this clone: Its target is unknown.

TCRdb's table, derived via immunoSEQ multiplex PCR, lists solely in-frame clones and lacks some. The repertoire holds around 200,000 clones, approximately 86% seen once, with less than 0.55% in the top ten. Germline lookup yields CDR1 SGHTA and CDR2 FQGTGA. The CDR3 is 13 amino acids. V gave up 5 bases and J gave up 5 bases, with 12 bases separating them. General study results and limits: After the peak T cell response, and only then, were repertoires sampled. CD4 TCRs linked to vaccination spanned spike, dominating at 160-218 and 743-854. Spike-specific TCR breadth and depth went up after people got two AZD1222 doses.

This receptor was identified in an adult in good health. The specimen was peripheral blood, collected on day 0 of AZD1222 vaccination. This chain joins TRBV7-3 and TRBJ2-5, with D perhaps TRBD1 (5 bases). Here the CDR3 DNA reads TGTGCCAGCAGCCCCCCAGGGAAGGAGACCCAGTACTTC. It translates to CASSPPGKETQYF.